Listed here are 9 T cell receptor beta chains from one sample, sequenced in a study of cytomegalovirus exposure and HLA in healthy donors. PCR employed 60 Vbeta and 13 Jbeta primers. Assay used: immunoSEQ multiplex PCR; TCRdb lists only in-frame clones, some missing. The table shows 150,000 to 200,000 clones, with about four fifths occurring only once. Sequenced sample: PBMCs. These receptors came from a woman between 50 and 59 years old in good health and CMV-seronegative.

The chain has TRBV27 and TRBJ1-5; the D gene is possibly TRBD1 (6 bases). Germline V gives CDR1 MNHEY, CDR2 SMNVEV (reference sequence). The CDR3 extends over 16 amino acids. V dropped 5 bases and J dropped 3 bases, with 17 bases sitting between them. The CDR3 spells CASSPSGWGPNQPQHF. In DNA, the CDR3 is TGTGCCAGCAGTCCATCGGGCTGGGGGCCCAATCAGCCCCAGCATTTT.

The chain combines TRBV5-1 with TRBJ2-3, with 9 bases identical to TRBD2. From germline, CDR1 is SGHRS and CDR2 YFSETQ. The V segment lost 1 base and the J segment 5 bases; nucleotides outside the gene matches: 2. The CDR3 loop spans 14 amino acids. Written as DNA, the CDR3 is TGCGCCAGCAGCTTGAGACTAGCGGAAGATACGCAGTATTTT. This translates into CASSLRLAEDTQYF.

The chain couples TRBV27 to TRBJ1-2; a weak D match, TRBD1 (5 bases). This CDR3 contains 13 residues. The germline V gene encodes CDR1 MNHEY and CDR2 SMNVEV (reference sequence). V shed 4 bases and J shed 5 bases, with 11 bases lying between them. The CDR3 is CASSYQGQYGYTF. CDR3 DNA sequence: TGTGCCAGCAGTTACCAGGGCCAGTATGGCTACACCTTC.

The V call is TRBV30, the J call TRBJ1-3, with D hard to call. V was clipped by 0 bases and J by 14 bases, with 14 bases between them. CDR3 length: 12 residues. Germline CDR1 GTSNPN, CDR2 SVGIG (reference sequence). For the CDR3, the DNA is TGTGCCTGGAGTGTACAGCATCCACCTTTATATTTT. It specifies CAWSVQHPPLYF.

This chain joins TRBV9 and TRBJ2-3; D not certain. CDR1 and CDR2 from the germline V gene are SGDLS and YYNGEE. The CDR3 length is 14 residues. V dropped 4 bases and J dropped 9 bases, with 18 bases sitting between them. CDR3 protein: CASSIDGSAVTQYF. DNA of the CDR3: TGTGCCAGCAGCATAGACGGTTCCGCGGTAACGCAGTATTTT.

The rearrangement joins TRBV11-2 to TRBJ1-3; a possible D gene is TRBD1 (5 bases). This CDR3 has 13 amino acids. V was pared by 8 bases and J by 2 bases, with 10 bases between. In germline, CDR1 is SGHAT, CDR2 FQNNGV. CDR3: CASPGGTGNTIYF. CDR3 DNA: TGTGCCAGCCCGGGGGGTACTGGAAACACCATATATTTT.

This rearrangement joins TRBV5-8 to TRBJ2-7; 8 bases map to TRBD1. CDR1 SGHTS and CDR2 YDEGEE come from the germline V gene. This CDR3 region has 16 residues. Trimming cost V 6 bases and J 2 bases; bases outside gene matches: 13. The CDR3 DNA is TGTGCCAGCAACAATCCCGGGACAGGAGGAACCTACGAGCAGTACTTC. It is translated as CASNNPGTGGTYEQYF.

The table lists this clone with a count of one. The rearrangement links TRBV15 to TRBJ1-2, with D possibly being TRBD1 (5 bases). V lost 0 bases, J lost 3 bases, and 5 bases lay in between. The germline V gene encodes CDR1 LNHNV and CDR2 YYDKDF (reference sequence). This CDR3 has 13 amino acids. The CDR3 nucleotides read TGTGCCACCAGCAGAGACAGGGACTATGGCTACACCTTC. Protein sequence: CATSRDRDYGYTF.

The V and J genes are TRBV5-8 and TRBJ2-7, with D tentatively TRBD1 (6 bases). Trimming removed 4 bases at V and 3 bases at J, with 11 bases between. This CDR3 spans 13 amino acids. CDR1 and CDR2 (germline): SGHTS, YDEGEE. CDR3 coding DNA: TGTGCCAGCAGCCGGGACACCAACTACGAGCAGTACTTC. Amino acids: CASSRDTNYEQYF.